The next 25 T cell receptor beta chains were all read from a single sample in a study of blood T cells in healthy people across ages (dated by TCRdb to between 2015 and 2017). Preparation of the library involved 5' RACE. The reads were generated on an Illumina HiSeq 2500. A second about 7 to 12 cycle PCR used a sample-barcoded 5' primer and a J-beta primer mix. TCRdb's own reprocessing of the public reads used fastp at Q25 and MiXCR and kept productive beta chains. Identical CDR3 proteins give one entry, which carries the most common genes and DNA. The sample records about 780,000 distinct CDR3 sequences, 46% of which are singletons. The ten largest clones take up roughly 20% of the sample. Material: blood. The receptors here all came from a man at least 80 years old in good health.

V is TRBV7-2 and J is TRBJ2-5, with D unresolved. V shed 2 bases and J shed 11 bases, with 21 bases lying between them. The CDR3 is made up of 15 amino acids. Germline values: CDR1 SGHTA, CDR2 FQGNSA. DNA for the CDR3: TGTGCCAGCAGCTTAACGGTCACAGAGGTCGGTGAGCAGTACTTC. This codes for CASSLTVTEVGEQYF.

The rearrangement links TRBV20-1 to TRBJ2-5; 8 positions agree with TRBD1. The V and J ends lost 0 bases and 5 bases, in that order; junction bases with no gene match: 8. The CDR3 runs to 15 residues. Germline V gene data show CDR1 as DFQATT and CDR2 as SNEGSKA (reference sequence). The CDR3, as DNA: TGCAGTGCTAGAGATAATGGCAGGGGGCAGGAGACCCAGTACTTC. This translates into CSARDNGRGQETQYF.

A remark on this clonotype: The junction and the germline gene differ at one end; a read error may be behind it. The chain has TRBV20-1 and TRBJ2-5; D is undetermined. CDR1 is DFQATT, CDR2 SNEGSKA, per germline (reference sequence). There are 14 residues in the CDR3. In DNA, the CDR3 is TGCGGTGCCAGCTCGGTGGGGTATCGGAAGACCCAGTACTTC. It yields the protein CGASSVGYRKTQYF.

This clonotype was picked up a small number of times. The genes are TRBV20-1 and TRBJ2-3; D is uncertain. Trimming stripped 5 bases from V and 0 bases from J, with 15 bases between. Germline V gene data show CDR1 as DFQATT and CDR2 as SNEGSKA (reference sequence). The CDR3 is 15 residues long. Here the CDR3 DNA reads TGCAGTGCTGCCCCCGCTCTCCGAAGCACAGATACGCAGTATTTT. It yields the protein CSAAPALRSTDTQYF.

In this sample, this clonotype turned up a few times. The rearrangement uses TRBV7-6 and TRBJ2-4, with 9 bases identical to TRBD1. The germline V gene encodes CDR1 SGHVS and CDR2 FNYEAQ. There are 18 residues in the CDR3. V shed 2 bases, J shed 0 bases, and the junction held 8 bases outside the gene matches. The CDR3 DNA reads TGTGCCAGCAGCTTATACCCGGGACAGGGAATAGCCAAAAACATTCAGTACTTC. It is translated as CASSLYPGQGIAKNIQYF. Using reference TRBV7-6 and TRBJ2-4 for the parts outside the CDR3, the full variable domain is GAGVSQSPRYKVTKRGQDVALRCDPISGHVSLYWYRQALGQGPEFLTYFNYEAQQDKSGLPNDRFSAERPEGSISTLTIQRTEQRDSAMYRCASSLYPGQGIAKNIQYFGAGTRLSVL.

This clonotype was counted only a few times. The genes are TRBV5-1 and TRBJ2-7; 7 bases are a match to TRBD1. With 6 bases clipped from V and 3 bases from J, the junction kept 15 bases outside the gene matches. The CDR3 runs to 16 residues. The V gene's germline CDR1 is SGHRS and CDR2 YFSETQ. CDR3 DNA sequence: TGCGCCAGCACCTATCCGGGACAGCGACGTTTCTACGAGCAGTACTTC. Amino acid sequence: CASTYPGQRRFYEQYF.

There are many counts of this clonotype. This chain links TRBV4-1 with TRBJ2-3; possible D gene TRBD2, 5 bases. Trimming removed 0 bases from V and 2 bases from J, with 9 bases in between. This CDR3 is 15 amino acids long. Germline CDR1 reads MGHRA; CDR2 reads YSYEKL. The CDR3 protein is CASSQDPTTTDTQYF. The CDR3 DNA reads TGCGCCAGCAGCCAAGATCCGACTACCACAGATACGCAGTATTTT.

This clonotype was detected only a few times. Since a much larger clone is just one base distant, this may be a read error. The CDR3: CSARKNPGGLREQYF. Written as DNA, the CDR3 is TGCAGTGCGAGAAAGAACCCAGGAGGGCTCCGCGAGCAGTACTTC. The genes are TRBV20-1 and TRBJ2-7, with D possibly TRBD2 on 6 matching bases. Germline CDR1 is DFQATT and CDR2 is SNEGSKA (reference sequence). Trimming left V 6 bases short and J 6 bases short, with 24 bases between. This CDR3 comprises 15 residues.

The genes are TRBV28 and TRBJ2-7; 10 bases line up with TRBD2. The V and J ends lost 9 bases and 0 bases, in that order; junction bases with no gene match: 5. CDR3 length: 14 residues. Germline values: CDR1 MDHEN, CDR2 SYDVKM. CDR3 region: CASYSGGTSYEQYF. CDR3 coding DNA: TGTGCCAGTTATAGCGGGGGGACCTCCTACGAGCAGTACTTC. The variable domain in full, completed from reference TRBV28 and TRBJ2-7, reads DVKVTQSSRYLVKRTGEKVFLECVQDMDHENMFWYRQDPGLGLRLIYFSYDVKMKEKGDIPEGYSVSREKKERFSLILESASTNQTSMYLCASYSGGTSYEQYFGPGTRLTVT.

This chain joins TRBV20-1 and TRBJ2-7; 9 bases are a match to TRBD2. With 2 bases clipped from V and 4 bases from J, the junction kept 12 bases outside the gene matches. CDR3 length: 16 residues. Germline V gives CDR1 DFQATT, CDR2 SNEGSKA (reference sequence). The CDR3 is CSARLGLAPNRYEQYF. CDR3 coding DNA: TGCAGTGCTAGACTTGGACTAGCGCCGAACAGATACGAGCAGTACTTC.

The chain has TRBV14 and TRBJ2-3; a weak D match, TRBD2 (5 bases). The V end lost 4 bases, the J end lost 1 base, and 15 bases lay between the germline ends. The CDR3 is 16 amino acids. CDR1 and CDR2 from the germline V gene are SGHDN and FVKESK. The CDR3 region has the DNA TGTGCCAGCAGCCGGACGGCCGGGATCGGCACAGATACGCAGTATTTT. Its translation is CASSRTAGIGTDTQYF.

The J gene is TRBJ1-6, the V gene TRBV3-1; D is unclear. The germline V and J ends were trimmed by 1 base and 7 bases, with 11 bases remaining between them. The CDR3 contains 15 residues. The germline CDR1 and CDR2 sequences are LGHDT and YNNKEL (reference sequence). In DNA, the CDR3 is TGTGCCAGCAGCCAAGGAGCAGGTCAGAATTCACCCCTCCACTTT. Translation: CASSQGAGQNSPLHF.

The rearrangement links TRBV29-1 to TRBJ2-2, with TRBD1 matching 7 bases. Germline assignment: CDR1 SQVTM and CDR2 ANQGSEA. With V trimmed by 5 bases and J by 4 bases, 1 base remained unmatched. The CDR3 spans 12 residues. This chain's CDR3 is CSVPGGTGELFF. CDR3 DNA: TGCAGCGTTCCAGGGGGCACCGGGGAGCTGTTTTTT.

This clonotype was found a few times. V usage is TRBV11-3 and J usage is TRBJ2-5; the D call may be TRBD1 or TRBD2 (5 bases each). The CDR3 loop spans 15 amino acids. V lost 0 bases and J 5 bases, leaving 13 bases between the germline ends. Germline lookup yields CDR1 SGHNT and CDR2 YENEEA. CDR3 bases: TGTGCCAGCAGCTTAGAGAGGGGACGACGGGAGACCCAGTACTTC. It codes for CASSLERGRRETQYF.

This clonotype was seen ten or more times. This sequence joins TRBV4-2 and TRBJ2-7; 14 nucleotides align to TRBD2. Germline CDR1 reads LGHNA; CDR2 reads YNFKEQ. CDR3 length: 17 amino acids. J lost 0 bases, V lost 0 bases, and 1 base had no gene match. CDR3 protein: CASSQEGTSGSSYEQYF. Here the CDR3 DNA reads TGTGCCAGCAGCCAAGAAGGGACTAGCGGGAGCTCCTACGAGCAGTACTTC.

This clonotype was recorded at least ten times. The chain carries TRBV12-3 or TRBV12-4 and TRBJ1-4; no clear D. Trimming took off 1 base at V and 7 bases at J, with 1 base between the two ends. The CDR3 spans 11 residues. The CDR3 DNA reads as TGTGCCAGCAGTTTAGGTGAAAAACTGTTTTTT. This translates into CASSLGEKLFF.

This clonotype was found a few times. The CDR3 loop reads CSADGTVKETQYF. The CDR3 coding sequence is TGCAGTGCTGATGGGACAGTCAAAGAGACCCAGTACTTC. The chain combines TRBV20-1 with TRBJ2-5, with 7 positions matching TRBD1. The V gene end was trimmed by 5 bases and the J gene end by 3 bases; junction bases not matched to a gene: 6. This CDR3 region has 13 residues. Germline V gene data show CDR1 as DFQATT and CDR2 as SNEGSKA (reference sequence).

The chain joins TRBV12-3 or TRBV12-4 to TRBJ1-2; the D gene is possibly TRBD1 (6 bases). Trimming removed 3 bases at V and 6 bases at J, with 17 bases between. The CDR3 covers 15 residues. CDR3 in amino acids: CASSLGGGVFDGYTF. CDR3 coding DNA: TGTGCCAGCAGTTTGGGAGGGGGAGTTTTTGATGGCTACACCTTC.

The chain is built from TRBV12-3 or TRBV12-4 and TRBJ2-1; 10 bases match TRBD2. Trimming removed 6 bases from V and 6 bases from J; junction bases left unmatched: 5. The CDR3 sequence is 14 residues long. CDR3 residues: CASREGLAANEQFF. In DNA, the CDR3 is TGTGCCAGCAGGGAAGGACTAGCGGCCAATGAGCAGTTCTTC.

This clonotype was seen a few times. The J gene is TRBJ1-5, the V gene TRBV3-1, with D unclear. The CDR3 loop spans 15 amino acids. Germline V CDR1 and CDR2: LGHDT, YNNKEL (reference sequence). V was trimmed by 1 base and J by 3 bases, leaving 10 bases between them. CDR3 region: CASSQGPGSNQPQHF. CDR3 sequence (DNA): TGTGCCAGCAGCCAAGGCCCAGGCTCCAATCAGCCCCAGCATTTT.

The J gene is TRBJ2-1, the V gene TRBV12-3 or TRBV12-4; D is perhaps TRBD2 (6 bases). V gave up 5 bases and J gave up 0 bases, with 14 bases separating them. This CDR3 is 16 amino acids long. CDR3 nucleotide sequence: TGTGCCAGCAGTGCGTATAGCGGAAGCTCCTACAATGAGCAGTTCTTC. Its protein product is CASSAYSGSSYNEQFF.

With regard to this clonotype: A read error may be the cause here, since a much bigger clone is one base away. This chain joins TRBV20-1 and TRBJ2-7, with a weak D call TRBD2 (6 bases). There are 13 residues in the CDR3. Per the germline V gene, CDR1 is DFQATT and CDR2 is SNEGSKA (reference sequence). DNA of the CDR3: TGCGGTGCTAGAGATACCGGGGGTAACGAGCAGTACTTC. Translated, it gives CGARDTGGNEQYF.

Concerning this clonotype itself: Sequence at one end of the junction differs from germline and may be a read error. The chain employs TRBV2 and TRBJ2-5, with no clear D. The J call may not be correct, given that the DNA end is closer to TRBJ2-7. CDR3 length equals 14 residues. The V gene's germline CDR1 is SNHLY and CDR2 FYNNEI. The CDR3 loop is CASSEAEASHEQYF. The CDR3 bases are TGTGCCAGCAGTGAAGCAGAGGCCTCCCACGAGCAGTACTTC.

This chain joins TRBV28 and TRBJ2-4, with unresolved D. This CDR3 contains 14 residues. Trimming took 2 bases from V and 7 from J, leaving 12 bases between them. The germline gives CDR1 MDHEN, CDR2 SYDVKM. Here the CDR3 DNA reads TGTGCCAGCAGTTTAGTGGGCCCTCCGAACATTCAGTACTTC. This encodes CASSLVGPPNIQYF.

The J gene is TRBJ1-5, the V gene TRBV10-3; TRBD1 agrees at 7 bases. This CDR3 has 15 amino acids. Germline V gene data show CDR1 as ENHRY and CDR2 as SYGVKD. V shed 4 bases and J 1 base; nucleotides not matched to a gene: 4. The DNA of the CDR3 is TGTGCCATCAGTGGGTCGACAGGGAGCAATCAGCCCCAGCATTTT. Amino acid sequence: CAISGSTGSNQPQHF.